The 21 T cell receptor beta chains reported below all come from one sample, sequenced in a study of CD4+ T cells in melanoma. Sequencing used immunoSEQ multiplex PCR; TCRdb keeps in-frame clones, though not all of them. The sample lists about 55,000 clones; about 70% were seen once. Sequencing was performed on tumor tissue. The origin of the receptors is a human donor with melanoma.

CDR3 sequence: CATKPRQMNTEAFF. The DNA of the CDR3 is TGTGCCACCAAACCTAGACAGATGAACACTGAAGCTTTCTTT. This chain joins TRBV5-8 and TRBJ1-1, with D possibly matching TRBD1 (5 bases). This CDR3 has 14 residues. The germline V gene encodes CDR1 SGHTS and CDR2 YDEGEE. V was shortened by 9 bases and J by 0 bases, with 15 bases between the two germline ends.

The chain is built from TRBV4-3 and TRBJ2-7, with TRBD2 matching 8 bases. The CDR3 has 14 residues. In germline, CDR1 is LGHNA, CDR2 YSLEER. V was clipped by 5 bases and J by 7 bases; unmatched bases: 10. For the CDR3, the DNA is TGCGCCAGCAGCTTAGGACTAGCATCACGGGAGCAGTACTTC. Its protein is CASSLGLASREQYF.

CDR3 region: CAIRGGGTFGANVLTF. In DNA form, the CDR3 reads TGTGCCATCAGGGGAGGTGGGACATTCGGGGCCAACGTCCTGACTTTC. The chain is built from TRBV10-3 and TRBJ2-6, with D possibly called TRBD1 or TRBD2 (6 bases each). The CDR3 totals 16 residues. V was cut by 6 bases and J by 4 bases, with 16 bases left in between. Germline V gives CDR1 ENHRY, CDR2 SYGVKD.

The gene calls are TRBV19 and TRBJ2-1; 7 nucleotides agree with TRBD1. CDR1 and CDR2 (germline): LNHDA, SQIVND (reference sequence). The CDR3 totals 16 residues. J gave up 2 bases and V 5 bases, and 9 bases lay outside the gene matches. The CDR3 sequence is CASSARTGRTYNEQFF. CDR3 DNA sequence: TGTGCCAGTAGTGCCCGGACAGGAAGGACCTACAATGAGCAGTTCTTC.

The chain combines TRBV4-1 with TRBJ1-6, with a tentative D call TRBD1 (5 bases). This CDR3 has 14 residues. From germline, CDR1 is MGHRA and CDR2 YSYEKL. The V end lost 4 bases, the J end lost 6 bases, and 10 bases lay between the germline ends. CDR3 sequence reads: CASSPQGVNSPLHF. In nucleotides, the CDR3 is TGCGCCAGCAGCCCGCAGGGCGTTAATTCACCCCTCCACTTT.

The V call is TRBV19, the J call TRBJ1-1; no definite D call. The germline CDR1 and CDR2 sequences are LNHDA and SQIVND (reference sequence). The CDR3 contains 15 residues. The V end lost 3 bases, the J end lost 1 base, and 12 bases lay between the germline ends. This CDR3 reads CASSMSHRGNTEAFF. The CDR3 nucleotides are TGTGCCAGTAGTATGAGTCACCGGGGGAACACTGAAGCTTTCTTT.

J is TRBJ1-3 and V is TRBV30, with a possible D match to TRBD1 (6 bases). The CDR3 extends over 14 amino acids. V lost 2 bases and J lost 1, with 9 bases in between. The germline V gene encodes CDR1 GTSNPN and CDR2 SVGIG (reference sequence). The CDR3 protein is CAWSTTGSGNTIYF. The CDR3 DNA is TGTGCCTGGAGTACCACAGGGTCTGGAAACACCATATATTTT.

This chain links TRBV15 with TRBJ1-4, with 8 bases that match TRBD1. V lost 3 bases and J lost 8; bases outside the gene matches: 14. Germline CDR1 and CDR2: LNHNV and YYDKDF (reference sequence). CDR3 length equals 17 residues. The CDR3 protein is CATSRGGIGQGNEKLFF. The CDR3 DNA reads as TGTGCCACCAGCAGGGGGGGAATCGGACAGGGCAACGAAAAACTGTTTTTT.

In DNA form, the CDR3 reads TGTGCCAGCAGTTTCTCGATGGGCTACACCTTC. Amino acid sequence: CASSFSMGYTF. V usage is TRBV28 and J usage is TRBJ1-2; no firm D call. V was pared by 3 bases and J by 8 bases, with 7 bases between. CDR1 MDHEN and CDR2 SYDVKM come from the germline V gene. CDR3 size: 11 residues.

This clone was seen only a few times. The chain links TRBV5-6 to TRBJ1-4; D is undetermined. Germline V gene data show CDR1 as SGHDT and CDR2 as YYEEEE. CDR3 length equals 15 residues. V gave up 2 bases and J gave up 5 bases, with 13 bases separating them. Here the CDR3 reads CASSFGPTGNEKLFF. In DNA, the CDR3 is TGTGCCAGCAGCTTCGGGCCGACGGGCAATGAAAAACTGTTTTTT.

This clone was counted between two and nine times. This sample also contains other DNA sequences that code for the same CDR3. The J gene is TRBJ2-7, the V gene TRBV11-2; TRBD2 might be the D (7 bases). CDR3 size: 14 residues. Trimming removed 2 bases at V and 2 bases at J, with 10 bases between. Germline loops: CDR1 SGHAT, CDR2 FQNNGV. The CDR3 nucleotides read TGTGCCAGCAGCTTAAGGGGGACTACCTACGAGCAGTACTTC. Its protein is CASSLRGTTYEQYF. Combining the CDR3 with reference TRBV11-2 and TRBJ2-7 gives the whole variable domain EAGVAQSPRYKIIEKRQSVAFWCNPISGHATLYWYQQILGQGPKLLIQFQNNGVVDDSQLPKDRFSAERLKGVDSTLKIQPAKLEDSAVYLCASSLRGTTYEQYFGPGTRLTVT.

The genes are TRBV4-1 and TRBJ1-2, with D possibly being TRBD1 (5 bases). The CDR3 runs 14 residues. Trimming took 4 bases from V and 2 from J, leaving 11 bases between them. Germline CDR1 and CDR2: MGHRA and YSYEKL. This CDR3 is CASSPKQENYGYTF. DNA for the CDR3: TGCGCCAGCAGCCCGAAACAGGAGAACTATGGCTACACCTTC.

The chain links TRBV7-2 to TRBJ2-1, with TRBD1 as a possible D gene (6 bases). There are 14 residues in the CDR3. Germline lookup yields CDR1 SGHTA and CDR2 FQGNSA. V lost 5 bases, J lost 4 bases, and 12 bases lay in between. CDR3 amino acids: CASSPMDSYNEQFF. Written as DNA, the CDR3 is TGTGCCAGCAGCCCGATGGACAGTTACAATGAGCAGTTCTTC.

CDR3 sequence: CASSVTGAQPQHF. The CDR3 DNA sequence: TGTGCCAGCAGTGTGACAGGAGCCCAGCCCCAGCATTTT. The gene calls are TRBV6-6 and TRBJ1-5; perhaps TRBD1 as D (6 bases). Deletions cut 5 bases from V and 7 bases from J, with 12 bases between. In germline, CDR1 is MNHNY, CDR2 SVGAGI (reference sequence). The CDR3 length is 13 residues.

This clone was seen only a few times. V gene TRBV28 combines with J gene TRBJ1-5; D uncertain. CDR1 is MDHEN, CDR2 SYDVKM, per germline. The V and J ends lost 6 bases and 2 bases respectively, with 14 bases between them. The CDR3 runs to 15 residues. CDR3 region: CASRSGIVGNQPQHF. CDR3 nucleotides: TGTGCCAGCAGGTCGGGGATCGTCGGCAATCAGCCCCAGCATTTT.

The rearrangement uses TRBV9 and TRBJ1-1, with D unresolved. The V and J ends lost 0 bases and 7 bases respectively, with 10 bases between them. The germline CDR1 and CDR2 sequences are SGDLS and YYNGEE. The CDR3 has 13 residues. Here the CDR3 DNA reads TGTGCCAGCAGCGTAGCTGACCGACGTGAAGCTTTCTTT. Translation: CASSVADRREAFF.

A note on this clone: The junction departs from germline at one end; a sequencing error may be responsible. The J gene is TRBJ1-1, the V gene TRBV7-7, with D unresolved. CDR1 and CDR2 (germline): SSHAT, FNYEAQ (reference sequence). The CDR3 is 16 amino acids. The CDR3 DNA sequence: TGTGCTAGCAGCTTACCCCTCGGACCGACGAACACTGAAGCTTTCTTT. Amino acid sequence: CASSLPLGPTNTEAFF.

This chain joins TRBV9 and TRBJ2-2, with TRBD2 matching 15 bases. The CDR3 covers 18 residues. Germline V CDR1 and CDR2: SGDLS, YYNGEE. The V segment lost 4 bases and the J segment 4 bases; nucleotides outside the gene matches: 8. This CDR3 reads CASSLGGLAGGSTGELFF. In DNA form, the CDR3 reads TGTGCCAGCAGCTTAGGGGGACTAGCGGGGGGTTCCACCGGGGAGCTGTTTTTT.

This clone occurred once. The chain is built from TRBV2 and TRBJ2-3; TRBD2 aligns across 10 bases. This CDR3 has 14 amino acids. Germline V gives CDR1 SNHLY, CDR2 FYNNEI. The ends lost 6 bases at V and 3 bases at J; junction bases unmatched: 3. CDR3 coding DNA: TGTGCCAGCAGGAGCGGGGGGGCGACAGATACGCAGTATTTT. Its translation: CASRSGGATDTQYF.

Only one count was recorded for this clone. The DNA of the CDR3 is TGTGCCAGCAGCTTAAGGGAGCAGTACTTC. This codes for CASSLREQYF. V and J are TRBV5-6 and TRBJ2-7; D remains unclear. Per germline, CDR1 SGHDT and CDR2 YYEEEE. Trimming left V 2 bases short and J 7 bases short, with 4 bases between. The CDR3 is made up of 10 amino acids.

This clone was detected only a few times. The chain uses TRBV30 and TRBJ2-7, with 7 bases fitting TRBD1. The CDR3 length is 13 residues. Trimming cost V 4 bases and J 2 bases; bases outside gene matches: 5. The germline V gene has CDR1 GTSNPN and CDR2 SVGIG (reference sequence). The chain's CDR3 is CAWIGTGAYEQYF. The CDR3 bases are TGTGCCTGGATAGGTACAGGGGCCTACGAGCAGTACTTC.